The rows below give T cell receptor beta chains drawn from one sample of a study of T cell changes during pregnancy in multiple sclerosis. The data were produced by immunoSEQ multiplex PCR, yet TCRdb's version contains in-frame clones alone and is incomplete. Here the sample spans around 34,000 clones, about 95% being singletons. The sequences come from CD4+ T cells from peripheral blood mononuclear cells, collected in the second trimester of pregnancy. All receptors come from a female donor with multiple sclerosis, enrolled in a pregnancy study. Each CDR3 is given with its conserved first and last residue.

length: 12
J: TRBJ2-3
V: TRBV29-1
CDR3: CSVALFTDTQYF

length: 15
J: TRBJ2-6
V: TRBV11-2
CDR3: CASSYRQPGANVLTF

length: 15
J: TRBJ1-1
V: TRBV6-1
CDR3: CASSFSGGTNTEAFF

length: 15
J: TRBJ2-1
V: TRBV6-4
CDR3: CASSDSGGAFNEQFF

length: 13
J: TRBJ1-2
V: TRBV19
CDR3: CASSIDGGYGYTF

length: 15
J: TRBJ1-1
V: TRBV30
CDR3: CAWSVSGGGRSEAFF

length: 12
J: TRBJ2-5
V: TRBV29-1
CDR3: CSVDRGVQTQYF

length: 12
J: TRBJ2-5
V: TRBV5-4
CDR3: CASSLVSETQYF

length: 12
J: TRBJ2-7
V: TRBV30
CDR3: CAWSEPDYEQYF

length: 15
J: TRBJ2-7
V: TRBV9
CDR3: CASSVDGGGSYEQYF

length: 15
J: TRBJ2-1
V: TRBV27
CDR3: CASSLSGRYYNEQFF

length: 12
J: TRBJ2-3
V: TRBV30
CDR3: CAWEQSTDTQYF

length: 15
J: TRBJ2-7
V: TRBV12-5
CDR3: CASGLEQGPTYEQYF

length: 16
J: TRBJ2-5
V: TRBV5-1
CDR3: CASSLEATSGTGTQYF

length: 15
J: TRBJ2-1
V: TRBV5-1
CDR3: CASSSGLAGVGEQFF

length: 15
J: TRBJ1-1
V: TRBV19
CDR3: CASSVRDRGRTEAFF

length: 14
J: TRBJ1-1
V: TRBV7-9
CDR3: CAISWTAMNTEAFF

length: 15
J: TRBJ1-5
V: TRBV7-2
CDR3: CASSLAGTANQPQHF

length: 16
J: TRBJ1-2
V: TRBV2
CDR3: CASIGPGGSSIYGYTF

length: 12
J: TRBJ1-3
V: TRBV7-2
CDR3: CASSLGGNTIYF

length: 17
J: TRBJ2-5
V: TRBV4-2
CDR3: CASSQDTLAGRGETQYF

length: 15
J: TRBJ1-5
V: TRBV10-3
CDR3: CAISPGQGGFRPQHF

length: 13
J: TRBJ2-5
V: TRBV28
CDR3: CASKQQDQETQYF

length: 14
J: TRBJ1-2
V: TRBV4-3
CDR3: CASSRGRGNYGYTF

length: 16
J: TRBJ1-3
V: TRBV19
CDR3: CASSLGGLGSGNTIYF

length: 15
J: TRBJ2-2
V: TRBV10-3
CDR3: CAINPAGRGTGELFF

length: 16
J: TRBJ1-5
V: TRBV6-5
CDR3: CASSSGTGGNYQPQHF

length: 13
J: TRBJ2-1
V: TRBV18
CDR3: CASSPPGQYEQFF

length: 14
J: TRBJ2-5
V: TRBV18
CDR3: CASSPGQVRETQYF

length: 11
J: TRBJ1-2
V: TRBV28
CDR3: CASTQGWGYTF

length: 14
J: TRBJ2-5
V: TRBV29-1
CDR3: CSSSPGGGQETQYF

length: 16
J: TRBJ2-2
V: TRBV7-9
CDR3: CASSLGGQTNTGELFF

length: 15
J: TRBJ2-5
V: TRBV12-2
CDR3: CASRLAETVKETQYF

length: 15
J: TRBJ1-2
V: TRBV28
CDR3: CASSLTRLQDYGYTF

length: 12
J: TRBJ1-1
V: TRBV28
CDR3: CASSHMNTEAFF

length: 16
J: TRBJ1-6
V: TRBV7-9
CDR3: CASSARDRGTHSPLHF

length: 13
J: TRBJ1-2
V: TRBV29-1
CDR3: CSVGPRGSYGYTF

length: 14
J: TRBJ1-2
V: TRBV6-5
CDR3: CASSYNQGIGGYTF

length: 12
J: TRBJ1-2
V: TRBV28
CDR3: CASSTGFYGYTF

length: 15
J: TRBJ2-2
V: TRBV15
CDR3: CATSTGGPSTGELFF

length: 15
J: TRBJ2-3
V: TRBV10-1
CDR3: CASSESAGVTDTQYF

length: 14
J: TRBJ1-2
V: TRBV19
CDR3: CASSIQPAGYGYTF

length: 16
J: TRBJ2-1
V: TRBV5-4
CDR3: CASSNRLAGAYNEQFF

length: 16
J: TRBJ1-1
V: TRBV5-1
CDR3: CASSLDKSLRITEAFF

length: 14
J: TRBJ2-7
V: TRBV19
CDR3: CASSPGQGTYEQYF

length: 17
J: TRBJ2-3
V: TRBV5-6
CDR3: CASSPQRGRSAGDTQYF

length: 17
J: TRBJ1-3
V: TRBV11-3
CDR3: CASSLGGAQGVGNTIYF

length: 16
J: TRBJ2-4
V: TRBV27
CDR3: CASSSVSRLAKNIQYF

length: 15
J: TRBJ1-6
V: TRBV14
CDR3: CASSQDNLFNSPLHF

length: 14
J: TRBJ1-5
V: TRBV29-1
CDR3: CSCRIRGSNQPQHF

length: 17
J: TRBJ2-3
V: TRBV19
CDR3: CASSIPGLAGVTDTQYF

length: 13
J: TRBJ2-7
V: TRBV28
CDR3: CASVRQEPYEQYF

length: 14
J: TRBJ2-1
V: TRBV2
CDR3: CASSGLRGYNEQFF

length: 15
J: TRBJ2-3
V: TRBV5-8
CDR3: CASSRQGGRTDTQYF

length: 14
J: TRBJ2-2
V: TRBV5-1
CDR3: CASRSGHGTGELFF

length: 13
J: TRBJ2-3
V: TRBV2
CDR3: CASSGTSGHTQYF

length: 15
J: TRBJ1-3
V: TRBV5-5
CDR3: CASSRGGATGNTIYF

length: 16
J: TRBJ1-5
V: TRBV18
CDR3: CASSSGTAKANQPQHF

length: 14
J: TRBJ1-3
V: TRBV6-6
CDR3: CASIPSRSGNTIYF

length: 17
J: TRBJ2-1
V: TRBV7-3
CDR3: CASSLTATGGGRNEQFF